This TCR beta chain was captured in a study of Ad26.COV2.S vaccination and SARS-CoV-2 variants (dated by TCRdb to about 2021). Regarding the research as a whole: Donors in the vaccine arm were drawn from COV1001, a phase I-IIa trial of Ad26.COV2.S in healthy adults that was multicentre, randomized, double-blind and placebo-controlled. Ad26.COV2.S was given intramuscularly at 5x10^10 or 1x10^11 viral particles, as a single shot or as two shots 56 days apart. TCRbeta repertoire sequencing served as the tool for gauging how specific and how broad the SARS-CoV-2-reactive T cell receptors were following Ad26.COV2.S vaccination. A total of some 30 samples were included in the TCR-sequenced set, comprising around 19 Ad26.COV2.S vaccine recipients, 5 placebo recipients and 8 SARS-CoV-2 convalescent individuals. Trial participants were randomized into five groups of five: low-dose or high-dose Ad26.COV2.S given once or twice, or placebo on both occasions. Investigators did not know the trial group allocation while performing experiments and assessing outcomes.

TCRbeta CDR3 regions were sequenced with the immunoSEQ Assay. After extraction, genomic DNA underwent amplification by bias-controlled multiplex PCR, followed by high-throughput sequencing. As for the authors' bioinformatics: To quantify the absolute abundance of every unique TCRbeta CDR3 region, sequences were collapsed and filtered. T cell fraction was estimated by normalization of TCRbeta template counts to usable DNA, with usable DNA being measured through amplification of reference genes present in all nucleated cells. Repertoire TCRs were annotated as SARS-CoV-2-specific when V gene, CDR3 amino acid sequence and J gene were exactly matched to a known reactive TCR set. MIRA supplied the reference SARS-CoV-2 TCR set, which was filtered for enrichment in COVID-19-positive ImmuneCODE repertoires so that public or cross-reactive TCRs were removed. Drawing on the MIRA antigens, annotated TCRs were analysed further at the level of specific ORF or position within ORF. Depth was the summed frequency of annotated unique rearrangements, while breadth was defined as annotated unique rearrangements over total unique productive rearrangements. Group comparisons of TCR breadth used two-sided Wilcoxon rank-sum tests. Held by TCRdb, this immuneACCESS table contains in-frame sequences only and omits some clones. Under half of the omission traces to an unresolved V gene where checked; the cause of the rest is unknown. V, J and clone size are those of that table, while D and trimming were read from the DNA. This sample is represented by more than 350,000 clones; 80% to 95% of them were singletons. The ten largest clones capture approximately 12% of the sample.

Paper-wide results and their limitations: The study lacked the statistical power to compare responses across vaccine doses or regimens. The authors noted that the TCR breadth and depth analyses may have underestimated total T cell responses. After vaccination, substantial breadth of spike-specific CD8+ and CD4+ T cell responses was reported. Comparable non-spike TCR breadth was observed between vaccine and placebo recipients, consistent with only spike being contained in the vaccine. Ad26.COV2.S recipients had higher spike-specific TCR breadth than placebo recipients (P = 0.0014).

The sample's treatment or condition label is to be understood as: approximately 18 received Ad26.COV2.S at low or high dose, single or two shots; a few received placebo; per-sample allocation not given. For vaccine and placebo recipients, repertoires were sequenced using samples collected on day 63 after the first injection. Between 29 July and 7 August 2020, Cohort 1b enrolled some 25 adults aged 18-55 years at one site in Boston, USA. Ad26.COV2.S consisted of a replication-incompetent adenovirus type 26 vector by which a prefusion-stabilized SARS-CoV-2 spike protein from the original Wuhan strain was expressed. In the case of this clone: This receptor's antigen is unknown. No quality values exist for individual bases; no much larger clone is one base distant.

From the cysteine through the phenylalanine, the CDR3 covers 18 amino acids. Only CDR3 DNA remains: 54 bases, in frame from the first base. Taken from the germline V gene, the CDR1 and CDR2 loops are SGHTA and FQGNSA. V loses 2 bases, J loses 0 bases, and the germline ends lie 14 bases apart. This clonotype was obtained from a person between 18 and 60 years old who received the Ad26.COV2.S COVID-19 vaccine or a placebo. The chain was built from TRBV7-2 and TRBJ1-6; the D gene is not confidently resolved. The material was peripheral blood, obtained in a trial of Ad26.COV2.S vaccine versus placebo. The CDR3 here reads CASSLSVIASSYNSPLHF. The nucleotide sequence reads TGTGCCAGCAGCTTATCCGTCATAGCTAGCTCCTATAATTCACCCCTCCACTTT.